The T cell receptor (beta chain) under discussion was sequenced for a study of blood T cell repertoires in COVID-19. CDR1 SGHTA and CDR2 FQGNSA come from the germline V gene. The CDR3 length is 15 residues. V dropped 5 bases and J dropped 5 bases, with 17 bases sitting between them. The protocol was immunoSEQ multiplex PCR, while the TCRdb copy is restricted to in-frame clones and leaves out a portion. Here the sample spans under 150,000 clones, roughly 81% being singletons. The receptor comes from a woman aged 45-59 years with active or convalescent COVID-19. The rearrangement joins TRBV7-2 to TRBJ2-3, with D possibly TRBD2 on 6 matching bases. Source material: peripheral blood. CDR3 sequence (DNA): TGTGCCAGCAGCGTCCGGACTATTCAGAGAGATACGCAGTATTTT. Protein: CASSVRTIQRDTQYF.